Reported below is one T cell receptor (beta chain). This record comes from a study of T-cell reconstitution after alpha-beta-depleted transplantation in children. V was pared by 6 bases and J by 7 bases, with 12 bases between. CDR3 length: 12 residues. Unique molecular identifiers featured in how the TCRbeta library was prepared. TCRdb redid the calling of the PCR reads with MiXCR, one entry per CDR3 protein. The table records 170,000 or so distinct CDR3 sequences, approximately 6.8% of them present only once. This material consisted of PBMCs from the stem cell graft donor, taken from the stem cell graft. The chain couples TRBV12-3 or TRBV12-4 to TRBJ1-2; possible D gene TRBD1, 6 bases. The TCR comes from a human donor who donated a stem cell graft to a child with Wiskott-Aldrich syndrome. The CDR3: CASSPRGFGYTF. The CDR3 DNA follows: TGTGCCAGCAGCCCCAGGGGTTTTGGCTACACCTTC.